The 19 T cell receptor beta chains reported below all come from one sample, sequenced in a study of response to subunit inactivated influenza vaccine. TCRdb reanalysed the RT-PCR reads using MiXCR and keeps one entry per CDR3 protein. The table records roughly 570,000 distinct CDR3 sequences, 14% of them present only once. The sequencing here drew on PBMCs from blood, taken roughly 12 days after vaccination. These receptors originate from a man aged 50 or older who received an inactivated influenza vaccine.

This clonotype showed up just a few times. This chain joins TRBV7-3 and TRBJ2-1; 10 bases line up with TRBD1. CDR1 is SGHTA and CDR2 is FQGTGA in the germline V gene. V dropped 5 bases and J dropped 7; count of bases not matched to a gene: 11. The CDR3 has 16 residues. The CDR3 DNA reads as TGTGCCAGCAGCCCCTCAGGGACAGGGGTTAGGAATGAGCAGTTCTTC. Translation gives CASSPSGTGVRNEQFF.

This clonotype was found many times. The rearrangement links TRBV4-3 to TRBJ2-4; D not resolved. This CDR3 comprises 15 residues. Germline lookup yields CDR1 LGHNA and CDR2 YSLEER. Trimming shortened V by 0 bases and J by 0 bases, and 6 bases separated the two germline ends. The CDR3 sequence: CASSQDAIAKNIQYF. The CDR3 DNA reads TGCGCCAGCAGCCAAGATGCAATAGCCAAAAACATTCAGTACTTC.

This clonotype has a handful of counts. This chain joins TRBV7-2 and TRBJ1-1; 7 bases fit TRBD1. J lost 0 bases, V lost 6 bases, and 4 bases had no gene match. CDR3 length: 14 residues. Germline V lookup: CDR1 SGHTA, CDR2 FQGNSA. CDR3 DNA: TGTGCCAGCAGAGGACAGGTGATGAACACTGAAGCTTTCTTT. Its translation: CASRGQVMNTEAFF.

This clonotype was detected only a few times. V gene TRBV6-1 combines with J gene TRBJ2-2; a weak D match, TRBD2 (7 bases). Trimming left V 5 bases short and J 8 bases short, with 21 bases between. Germline V gives CDR1 MNHNS, CDR2 SASEGT. CDR3 size: 16 residues. The chain's CDR3 is CASSPTDGGASGELFF. The CDR3 nucleotides read TGTGCCAGCAGTCCCACTGATGGGGGGGCCTCGGGGGAGCTGTTTTTT.

A few counts support this clonotype. The chain is built from TRBV11-2 and TRBJ1-2; D is perhaps TRBD1 (5 bases). There are 14 residues in the CDR3. Germline V gene lookup returns CDR1 SGHAT and CDR2 FQNNGV. The V end was cut by 1 base, the J end by 6 bases, with 12 bases between. In DNA, the CDR3 is TGTGCCAGCAGCTTAGGATTGTCCAGGGATGGCTACACCTTC. This codes for CASSLGLSRDGYTF.

This clonotype was seen more than once but under ten times. The rearrangement links TRBV15 to TRBJ2-2, with D uncertain. V was clipped by 6 bases and J by 5 bases, with 16 bases between them. CDR3 length equals 15 residues. Germline CDR1 and CDR2: LNHNV and YYDKDF (reference sequence). The CDR3, as DNA: TGTGCCACCAGTCCGGCCCATGTTGGAACCGGGGAGCTGTTTTTT. It is translated as CATSPAHVGTGELFF.

At least ten counts were recorded for this clonotype. The chain has TRBV5-6 and TRBJ2-5; D is undetermined. The V end lost 1 base, the J end lost 2 bases, and 6 bases lay between the germline ends. Per germline, CDR1 SGHDT and CDR2 YYEEEE. This CDR3 is built from 13 residues. Written as DNA, the CDR3 is TGTGCCAGCAGCTTGTTACAGCAAGAGACCCAGTACTTC. Its protein product is CASSLLQQETQYF.

The sample holds a few counts of this clonotype. The genes are TRBV6-2 or TRBV6-3 and TRBJ2-7; a weak D match, TRBD1 (5 bases). The V and J ends lost 6 bases and 2 bases respectively, with 17 bases between them. The CDR3 is made up of 15 amino acids. Germline V gives CDR1 MNHEY, CDR2 SVGEGT. The CDR3 is CASSSQGRVTYEQYF. In DNA form, the CDR3 reads TGTGCCAGCAGCTCCCAGGGCAGGGTAACCTACGAGCAGTACTTC.

The chain employs TRBV9 and TRBJ1-6; weak D call: TRBD1 (5 bases). There are 15 residues in the CDR3. Germline assignment: CDR1 SGDLS and CDR2 YYNGEE. V lost 4 bases and J 6 bases, leaving 14 bases between the germline ends. The CDR3 nucleotides read TGTGCCAGCAGCCCGAGAGGGGCTGGTAATTCACCCCTCCACTTT. It codes for CASSPRGAGNSPLHF.

V gene TRBV4-2 combines with J gene TRBJ2-5, with D perhaps TRBD2 (6 bases). V was pared by 0 bases and J by 6 bases, with 23 bases between. Germline assignment: CDR1 LGHNA and CDR2 YNFKEQ. The CDR3 loop spans 18 amino acids. CDR3 residues: CASSQDHRGTSLSQTQYF. The CDR3 DNA sequence: TGTGCCAGCAGCCAAGATCATAGAGGGACTTCGTTGAGTCAGACCCAGTACTTC.

This clonotype has more than one count but fewer than ten. The CDR3 nucleotides read TGTGCCAGCAGCGGTCCGGGGAGCAGCAACACCGGGGAGCTGTTTTTT. Protein sequence: CASSGPGSSNTGELFF. This chain links TRBV9 with TRBJ2-2, with D tentatively TRBD2 (5 bases). The ends were cut back, 3 bases at V and 2 bases at J, with 14 bases in the middle. CDR3 size: 16 residues. Germline CDR1 is SGDLS and CDR2 is YYNGEE.

V is TRBV6-5 and J is TRBJ1-2; TRBD1 aligns across 7 bases. The CDR3 runs to 14 residues. The V gene end was trimmed by 4 bases and the J gene end by 7 bases; junction bases not matched to a gene: 9. CDR1 MNHEY and CDR2 SVGAGI come from the germline V gene. The CDR3 nucleotides are TGTGCCAGCAGTTGGGACAGTGGGTTGCGTGGCTACACCTTC. It encodes CASSWDSGLRGYTF.

The chain employs TRBV4-3 and TRBJ1-1, with D unresolved. CDR1 and CDR2 from the germline V gene are LGHNA and YSLEER. The CDR3 runs 14 residues. The ends were cut back, 0 bases at V and 5 bases at J, with 10 bases in the middle. The CDR3 sequence: CASSQDQGDTEAFF. CDR3 coding DNA: TGCGCCAGCAGCCAAGATCAAGGAGATACTGAAGCTTTCTTT.

As DNA, the CDR3 is TGTGCCACCAGGGCCCGACTAGCGCTTCCAGATACGCAGTATTTT. Amino acid sequence: CATRARLALPDTQYF. V and J are TRBV24-1 and TRBJ2-3, with TRBD2 matching 8 bases. V shed 7 bases, J shed 4 bases, and the junction held 9 bases outside the gene matches. The CDR3 has 15 residues. Germline assignment: CDR1 KGHDR and CDR2 SFDVKD.

The chain couples TRBV7-2 to TRBJ1-1; no reliable D call. V was cut by 4 bases and J by 7 bases, with 7 bases left in between. CDR3 length: 11 residues. The germline CDR1 and CDR2 sequences are SGHTA and FQGNSA. The CDR3 spells CASSSQVEAFF. CDR3 DNA: TGTGCCAGCAGCTCCCAGGTTGAAGCTTTCTTT.

This clonotype was seen a few times. The chain has TRBV12-3 or TRBV12-4 and TRBJ2-3, with D uncertain. With 3 bases removed from V and 2 bases from J, the gap between germline ends came to 12 bases. This CDR3 comprises 15 residues. The CDR3 nucleotides are TGTGCCAGCAGTTTGGAACCGGAGATCACAGATACGCAGTATTTT. Amino acids: CASSLEPEITDTQYF.

The rearrangement joins TRBV7-2 to TRBJ2-3, with D perhaps TRBD2 (6 bases). Per the germline V gene, CDR1 is SGHTA and CDR2 is FQGNSA. The V end lost 4 bases, the J end lost 3 bases, and 11 bases lay between the germline ends. This CDR3 is built from 14 residues. CDR3 sequence reads: CASSSTRETDTQYF. The CDR3 DNA reads as TGTGCCAGCAGCTCGACTAGAGAGACAGATACGCAGTATTTT.

This clonotype was observed a handful of times. V usage is TRBV11-2 and J usage is TRBJ2-5; D is unresolved. The CDR3 is 17 residues long. V was cut by 2 bases and J by 4 bases, with 20 bases left in between. CDR1 is SGHAT and CDR2 is FQNNGV in the germline V gene. In DNA, the CDR3 is TGTGCCAGCAGCTTAAGGGTTCGGGTGAAAGATGGAGAGACCCAGTACTTC. This translates into CASSLRVRVKDGETQYF.

The chain links TRBV6-2 or TRBV6-3 to TRBJ2-1; 9 bases map to TRBD2. The CDR3 covers 20 residues. Looked up from germline, CDR1 is MNHEY and CDR2 is SVGEGT. J was trimmed by 4 bases and V by 4 bases; bases with no gene match: 20. Here the CDR3 DNA reads TGTGCCAGCAGTTCTGGGCGGGAGGGAAGTTTTATTCGGGCTTACAATGAGCAGTTCTTC. Protein sequence: CASSSGREGSFIRAYNEQFF.